Shown below are 7 T cell receptor beta chains from a single sample sequenced in a study of control samples from healthy donors and cancer patients. Assay used: immunoSEQ multiplex PCR; TCRdb lists only in-frame clones, some missing. The sample yields 120,000 to 150,000 clones, 75% to 95% seen once. The sequencing sample was made of blood. Receptors were obtained from a man in his thirties or forties in good health.

This rearrangement joins TRBV6-6 to TRBJ2-1, with TRBD2 matching over 13 bases. J gave up 4 bases and V 6 bases, and 3 bases lay outside the gene matches. CDR1 and CDR2 (germline): MNHNY, SVGAGI (reference sequence). The CDR3 is 15 residues long. CDR3 sequence reads: CASSKLAGGYNEQFF. For the CDR3, the DNA is TGTGCCAGCAGCAAACTAGCGGGGGGGTACAATGAGCAGTTCTTC.

The chain uses TRBV12-3 or TRBV12-4 and TRBJ2-2; a weak D match, TRBD1 (8 bases). There are 12 residues in the CDR3. Trimming removed 10 bases at V and 4 bases at J, with 10 bases between. The CDR3 DNA reads as TGTGCCAACAGGGGGGGCACCGGGGAGCTGTTTTTT. As protein: CANRGGTGELFF.

V and J are TRBV7-9 and TRBJ1-6; D gene ambiguous. The CDR3 has 13 residues. Trimming stripped 3 bases from V and 7 bases from J, with 7 bases between. From germline, CDR1 is SEHNR and CDR2 FQNEAQ (reference sequence). The CDR3: CASSFGENSPLHF. The DNA for the CDR3 is TGTGCCAGCAGCTTCGGAGAAAATTCACCCCTCCACTTT.

The J gene is TRBJ2-7, the V gene TRBV27; 7 positions match TRBD2. The CDR3 is 15 residues long. The ends lost 6 bases at V and 4 bases at J; junction bases unmatched: 12. Germline-derived CDR1 and CDR2 are MNHEY and SMNVEV (reference sequence). The CDR3 coding sequence is TGTGCCAGCAGACCCCGACTAGCCCAGGAGTACGAGCAGTACTTC. Translating gives CASRPRLAQEYEQYF.

V gene TRBV19 combines with J gene TRBJ1-6; 9 nucleotides agree with TRBD1. This CDR3 is built from 16 residues. After removal of 4 bases from V and 9 bases from J, the junction contained 10 bases not matched to a gene. The germline V gene encodes CDR1 LNHDA and CDR2 SQIVND (reference sequence). CDR3 DNA: TGTGCCAGTAGTAGCCAACCGGGACAGGGTAGTTCACCCCTCCACTTT. The encoded protein is CASSSQPGQGSSPLHF.

This rearrangement joins TRBV7-3 to TRBJ2-3; TRBD2 matches at 8 bases. CDR3 length: 14 amino acids. Germline-derived CDR1 and CDR2 are SGHTA and FQGTGA. With V trimmed by 5 bases and J by 4 bases, 5 bases remained unmatched. DNA for the CDR3: TGTGCCAGCAGCCTAGCGGGTGGGGCAGATACGCAGTATTTT. It translates to CASSLAGGADTQYF.

V and J are TRBV18 and TRBJ1-2; no reliable D call. Germline CDR1 KGHSH, CDR2 LQKENI. V lost 2 bases and J 0 bases, leaving 7 bases between the germline ends. The CDR3 is made up of 14 amino acids. CDR3 sequence reads: CASSPEGANYGYTF. DNA of the CDR3: TGTGCCAGCTCACCAGAGGGAGCTAACTATGGCTACACCTTC.